These T cell receptor beta chains were read from a single sample in a study of T cells after yellow fever vaccination. TCRdb recomputed calls from the 5' RACE reads with MiXCR, one row per CDR3 protein. The profile covers about 300,000 distinct CDR3 sequences, with roughly 9% appearing a single time and about 3.7% taken by the ten largest. Specimen: CD4+ T cells sorted from PBMCs, collected 5 days after the yellow fever booster vaccination. Every receptor here comes from a man aged 18-30 years who received the YFV17D yellow fever vaccine. The CDR3 runs from the conserved cysteine through the conserved F or W. The D gene is left open where the match is weak. A clone size is listed for some rows: how often the clone was seen (once, few, many), or a class if it is expanded.

TRBV6-2/TRBV6-3	few	-	TRBJ1-5	CASSYWLNQPQHF	TGTGCCAGCAGTTATTGGCTCAATCAGCCCCAGCATTTT
TRBV20-1	few	-	TRBJ1-5	CSAIVGPSNQPQHF	TGCAGTGCTATAGTAGGGCCGAGCAATCAGCCCCAGCATTTT
TRBV5-1	many	-	TRBJ2-3	CASSTEGPDTQYF	TGCGCCAGCAGCACAGAGGGGCCAGATACGCAGTATTTT
TRBV4-3	few	TRBD1	TRBJ1-2	CASSPRDRHYGYTF	TGCGCCAGCAGCCCCCGGGACAGGCACTATGGCTACACCTTC
TRBV7-2	many	TRBD2	TRBJ2-4	CASSRAPSGDIQYF	TGTGCCAGCAGCCGGGCCCCTAGCGGGGACATTCAGTACTTC
TRBV7-8	-	-	TRBJ2-6	CASSLVSFSGANVLTF	TGTGCCAGCAGCTTAGTCTCTTTCTCTGGGGCCAACGTCCTGACTTTC
TRBV6-6	many	TRBD1	TRBJ1-3	CASSRMTGSGGNTIYF	TGTGCCAGCAGTAGGATGACAGGGTCTGGTGGAAACACCATATATTTT
TRBV5-1	-	TRBD2	TRBJ2-3	CASSLAASGVWDTQYF	TGCGCCAGCAGCTTGGCCGCTAGCGGGGTGTGGGATACGCAGTATTTT
TRBV7-2	few	-	TRBJ2-1	CASSFPTSSSYNEQFF	TGTGCCAGCAGCTTTCCCACTAGCAGCTCCTACAATGAGCAGTTCTTC
TRBV5-6	-	TRBD2	TRBJ2-5	CASSSLTSGGLGPQYF	TGTGCCAGCAGCAGCTTGACTAGCGGGGGTCTCGGGCCCCAGTACTTC
TRBV5-1	many	-	TRBJ1-5	CASSPQGGEQPQHF	TGCGCCAGCAGCCCCCAGGGAGGGGAGCAGCCCCAGCATTTT
TRBV5-1	many	-	TRBJ1-6	CASSLAAEGRGRSPLHF	TGCGCCAGCAGCTTGGCCGCCGAAGGCCGAGGGCGGTCACCCCTCCACTTT
TRBV2	-	-	TRBJ1-3	CASSDLPGNTIYF	TGTGCCAGCAGTGACTTACCTGGAAACACCATATATTTT
TRBV4-2	-	-	TRBJ1-4	CASSSNVQGSPNEKLFF	TGTGCCAGCAGCTCTAACGTTCAAGGGTCACCTAATGAAAAACTGTTTTTT
TRBV5-1	few	TRBD2	TRBJ2-7	CASRRSPGLAGGRYEQYF	TGCGCCAGCCGACGGAGCCCGGGACTAGCGGGGGGCCGCTACGAGCAGTACTTC
TRBV7-8	few	-	TRBJ2-5	CASSLLRARTQETQYF	TGTGCCAGCAGCTTACTGAGAGCGCGGACCCAAGAGACCCAGTACTTC
TRBV20-1	many	TRBD1	TRBJ1-2	CVLWEGASYTF	TGCGTCCTTTGGGAGGGGGCTAGCTACACCTTC
TRBV5-1	-	-	TRBJ2-7	CASSLEGWRYEQYF	TGCGCCAGCAGCTTAGAAGGGTGGCGCTACGAGCAGTACTTC
TRBV5-1	few	TRBD1	TRBJ1-1	CASSLERGQYTEAFF	TGCGCCAGCAGCTTGGAAAGGGGGCAATACACTGAAGCTTTCTTT
TRBV29-1	-	TRBD1	TRBJ2-5	CSVKQGLRETQYF	TGCAGCGTGAAACAGGGGTTGCGGGAGACCCAGTACTTC
TRBV2	-	-	TRBJ1-6	CASSETQYSPLRF	TGTGCCAGCAGTGAAACCCAATATTCACCCCTCCGCTTT
TRBV19	-	-	TRBJ2-2	CASNLGGSRAGELFF	TGTGCCAGTAACCTAGGGGGGAGCCGGGCCGGGGAGCTGTTTTTT
TRBV11-2	-	-	TRBJ2-5	CASSLPRTGREETQYF	TGTGCCAGCAGCTTACCAAGGACAGGGAGGGAAGAGACCCAGTACTTC
TRBV20-1	-	-	TRBJ2-1	CSATGLTPSNEQFF	TGCAGTGCCACCGGTCTTACCCCTTCGAATGAGCAGTTCTTC
TRBV5-1	many	-	TRBJ2-1	CASSLVGVGEQFF	TGCGCCAGCAGCTTGGTGGGGGTTGGTGAGCAGTTCTTC
TRBV5-1	-	-	TRBJ2-1	CASRYGQNNEQFF	TGCGCCAGCAGATACGGACAGAACAATGAGCAGTTCTTC
TRBV4-3	-	-	TRBJ2-7	CASSSTGTKSYEQYF	TGCGCCAGCAGCTCGACCGGGACAAAATCCTACGAGCAGTACTTC
TRBV5-1	-	-	TRBJ1-3	CASSLSAGSGNTIYF	TGCGCCAGCAGTCTATCAGCCGGAAGTGGAAACACCATATATTTT
TRBV24-1	-	-	TRBJ2-1	CATSDTPGEQFF	TGTGCCACCAGTGATACCCCCGGGGAGCAGTTCTTC
TRBV2	-	-	TRBJ1-4	CASSEEAGFNGKLFF	TGTGCCAGCAGTGAAGAGGCAGGGTTTAATGGAAAACTGTTTTTT
TRBV20-1	many	TRBD2	TRBJ2-1	CSARGLAGDSYNEQFF	TGCAGTGCTAGAGGACTAGCGGGGGACTCCTACAATGAGCAGTTCTTC
TRBV5-4	few	TRBD1	TRBJ1-1	CASSRTGGEVIREAFF	TGTGCCAGCAGCCGGACAGGGGGCGAAGTTATAAGGGAAGCTTTCTTT
TRBV2	few	-	TRBJ2-3	CACGTDADTQYF	TGTGCCTGCGGGACTGATGCAGATACGCAGTATTTT
TRBV7-2	-	TRBD2	TRBJ2-1	CASSPQLAGGHNEQFF	TGTGCCAGCAGCCCCCAACTAGCGGGGGGGCATAATGAGCAGTTCTTC
TRBV20-1	few	TRBD1	TRBJ1-5	CSARRTGTRNQPQHF	TGCAGTGCTAGACGGACAGGGACACGCAATCAGCCCCAGCATTTT
TRBV18	many	TRBD1	TRBJ2-7	CASSGTAYEQYF	TGTGCCAGCTCAGGGACAGCGTACGAGCAGTACTTC
TRBV7-3	few	-	TRBJ1-6	CISEIVSGSPLHF	TGCATATCCGAGATTGTCTCCGGTTCACCCCTCCACTTT
TRBV7-2	many	-	TRBJ2-5	CASSLGGPQETQYF	TGTGCCAGCAGCTTAGGGGGGCCCCAAGAGACCCAGTACTTC
TRBV7-9	-	-	TRBJ1-1	CASSRSGGTEAFF	TGTGCCAGCAGCCGAAGTGGGGGCACTGAAGCTTTCTTT
TRBV5-1	-	-	TRBJ2-1	CASSSTGHNYNEQFF	TGCGCCAGCAGCTCCACGGGACATAATTACAATGAGCAGTTCTTC
TRBV7-2	-	-	TRBJ1-3	CASSFQGKAGNTIYF	TGTGCCAGCAGCTTCCAGGGGAAGGCCGGAAACACCATATATTTT
TRBV18	few	TRBD2	TRBJ2-1	CASSPAGGWGYNEQFF	TGTGCCAGCTCACCAGCGGGGGGCTGGGGTTACAATGAGCAGTTCTTC
TRBV30	-	-	TRBJ2-7	CAWSLFQSEQYF	TGTGCCTGGAGTCTCTTCCAGAGCGAGCAGTACTTC
TRBV5-5	many	TRBD1	TRBJ1-1	CASSWGQQNTEAFF	TGTGCCAGCAGCTGGGGACAGCAGAACACTGAAGCTTTCTTT
TRBV24-1	-	TRBD1	TRBJ2-1	CATSPDRDGEQFF	TGTGCCACCAGTCCGGACAGGGACGGAGAGCAGTTCTTC
TRBV20-1	-	-	TRBJ2-5	CSARFSLQETQYF	TGCAGTGCTAGATTCAGTCTCCAAGAGACCCAGTACTTC
TRBV18	few	-	TRBJ1-5	CASSQGTNQPQHF	TGTGCCAGCTCACAGGGAACTAATCAGCCCCAGCATTTT